This T cell receptor (beta chain) was sequenced in a study of brain T cells in children with intractable seizures. Study-level findings and limits: Patients' HCMV serostatus was unknown; virus specificity rests on CDR3 similarity alone.

The CDR3 totals 13 residues. V gave up 7 bases and J gave up 7 bases; unmatched junction bases: 5. Looked up from germline, CDR1 is SNHLY and CDR2 is FYNNEI. Documented time point: blood from clinic visit 5 months post-surgery; TSC patient then seizure free. Sequencing was limited to surgery cases with top T cell transcript signatures in brain tissue. Assay: immunoSEQ multiplex PCR; the TCRdb copy retains only in-frame clones and omits some. The data hold about 340,000 clones, with approximately 93% observed a single time. As regards this clone: Antigen: not known.

The J gene is TRBJ2-2, the V gene TRBV2; TRBD1 aligns across 8 bases. Source: peripheral blood, taken approximately 5 months after surgery. The clonotype comes from a boy under two years old with tuberous sclerosis and intractable seizures. The CDR3: CASNDRGIGELFF. CDR3 bases: TGTGCCAGCAACGACAGGGGTATCGGGGAGCTGTTTTTT.